The 10 T cell receptor beta chains below were found in one sample sequenced in a study of blood T cells in healthy people across ages. Using a J-beta primer mix together with a sample-barcoded 5' primer, a second PCR was run for roughly 6 to 11 cycles. TCRdb recomputed calls from the 5' RACE reads with MiXCR, one row per CDR3 protein. This table holds around 800,000 distinct CDR3 sequences, 53% found once. Input material: blood. The receptors were sampled from a man older than 75 in good health.

This chain joins TRBV2 and TRBJ2-1; 12 bases match TRBD2. The CDR3 is 14 residues long. Trimming took 8 bases from V and 3 from J; bases not matched to a gene: 2. CDR1 is SNHLY and CDR2 is FYNNEI in the germline V gene. The CDR3 sequence: CASQTSGSYNEQFF. The CDR3, as DNA: TGTGCCAGCCAGACTAGCGGGAGCTACAATGAGCAGTTCTTC.

The chain combines TRBV14 with TRBJ2-1; tentatively, D is TRBD1 (6 bases). Germline V lookup: CDR1 SGHDN, CDR2 FVKESK. The CDR3 contains 15 residues. The germline V and J ends were trimmed by 3 bases and 8 bases, with 17 bases remaining between them. CDR3 DNA: TGTGCCAGCAGCCATACCGGGACACTAAGCTATGAGCAGTTCTTC. Translation: CASSHTGTLSYEQFF.

The rearrangement uses TRBV27 and TRBJ2-1; D unresolved. Per germline, CDR1 MNHEY and CDR2 SMNVEV (reference sequence). V lost 5 bases, J lost 6 bases, and 11 bases lay in between. This CDR3 contains 13 residues. CDR3 residues: CASSARDLNEQFF. Written as DNA, the CDR3 is TGTGCCAGCAGTGCCAGAGATCTCAATGAGCAGTTCTTC.

This chain links TRBV5-5 with TRBJ1-2; possibly TRBD1 for D (6 bases). Trimming took off 4 bases at V and 1 base at J, with 14 bases between the two ends. Germline V gives CDR1 SGHKS, CDR2 YYEKEE (reference sequence). CDR3 length equals 15 residues. The CDR3 DNA reads TGTGCCAGCAGCACAGGACAGCAGAATAACTATGGCTACACCTTC. This gives the protein CASSTGQQNNYGYTF.

This clonotype was detected a few times. This chain joins TRBV5-1 and TRBJ2-3; TRBD2 might be the D (5 bases). There are 16 residues in the CDR3. From germline, CDR1 is SGHRS and CDR2 YFSETQ. Trimming pared 4 bases from V and 14 bases from J, leaving 29 bases between. CDR3 in DNA: TGCGCCAGCAGCGGCGGGTCTGGATCCAAGCACAGATACGCGTATTTT. Translated, it gives CASSGGSGSKHRYAYF.

This clonotype occurred many times. A junction end diverges from the germline sequence, so it may reflect a read error. V is TRBV6-5 and J is TRBJ2-1, with D possibly TRBD1 on 6 matching bases. This CDR3 spans 12 amino acids. Germline CDR1 and CDR2: MNHEY and SVGAGI. CDR3 nucleotides: TGTGCGAGCACGGACAGATACAATGAGCAGTTCTTC. Amino acids: CASTDRYNEQFF.

This clonotype was observed a handful of times. The V gene is TRBV5-1, the J gene TRBJ1-5; D ambiguous. This CDR3 region has 14 residues. Germline V gene lookup returns CDR1 SGHRS and CDR2 YFSETQ. V was clipped by 3 bases and J by 5 bases, with 12 bases between them. The chain's CDR3 is CASSSGRGDQPQHF. CDR3 nucleotides: TGCGCCAGCAGCTCCGGGCGAGGAGATCAGCCCCAGCATTTT.

V gene TRBV7-3 combines with J gene TRBJ2-5, with 8 bases identical to TRBD2. The end of the DNA aligns better with TRBJ2-7, so the J call may be wrong. The CDR3 consists of 13 residues. CDR1 SGHTA and CDR2 FQGTGA come from the germline V gene. The CDR3 nucleotides are TGTGCCAGCAGCATGGGACTAGACTACGAGCAGTACTTC. Translating gives CASSMGLDYEQYF.

The genes are TRBV20-1 and TRBJ2-1; the D gene is possibly TRBD1 (5 bases). The CDR3 totals 17 residues. Germline CDR1 reads DFQATT; CDR2 reads SNEGSKA (reference sequence). V lost 2 bases and J lost 8, with 25 bases in between. The CDR3 region has the DNA TGCAGTGCTAGATCCCAGAGAACAGGACAAGCGAGAGATGAGCAGTTCTTC. Its protein product is CSARSQRTGQARDEQFF.

V usage is TRBV12-3 or TRBV12-4 and J usage is TRBJ2-4, with a possible D match to TRBD2 (6 bases). The length of the CDR3 is 14 residues. The V end was cut by 5 bases, the J end by 13 bases, with 21 bases between. The CDR3, as DNA: TGTGCCAGCAGTGCCAGTGGGGGGTTACGGCGGCAGTACTTC. This gives the protein CASSASGGLRRQYF.